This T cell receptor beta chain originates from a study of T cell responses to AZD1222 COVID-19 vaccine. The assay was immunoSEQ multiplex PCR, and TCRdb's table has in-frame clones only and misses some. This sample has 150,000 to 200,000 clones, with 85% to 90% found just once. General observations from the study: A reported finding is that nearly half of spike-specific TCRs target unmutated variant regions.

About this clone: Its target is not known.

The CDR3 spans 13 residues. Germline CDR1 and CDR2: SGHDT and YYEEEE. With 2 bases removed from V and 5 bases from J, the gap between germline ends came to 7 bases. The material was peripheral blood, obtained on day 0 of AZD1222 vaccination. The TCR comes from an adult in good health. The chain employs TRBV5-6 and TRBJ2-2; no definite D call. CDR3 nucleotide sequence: TGTGCCAGCAGCTTTCTTGTGACCGGGGAGCTGTTTTTT. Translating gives CASSFLVTGELFF.